Each of the 26 T cell receptor beta chains below was sequenced from the same sample in a study of neurological immune-mediated disorders. TCRdb passed the 5' RACE reads through MiXCR, listing each CDR3 protein once. The sample includes around 23,000 distinct CDR3 sequences, roughly 12% seen only once; the top ten take roughly 17%. The material sequenced was PBMCs. The receptor set was obtained from a middle-aged woman with HTLV-1-associated myelopathy (HAM/TSP).

This clonotype was counted many times. The chain uses TRBV5-1 and TRBJ1-1; 8 positions match TRBD1. Unmatched junction bases numbered 6, after V lost 4 bases and J lost 7 bases. This CDR3 has 13 residues. From germline, CDR1 is SGHRS and CDR2 YFSETQ. This chain's CDR3 is CASSLRDRFEAFF. CDR3 nucleotide sequence: TGCGCCAGCAGCCTCCGGGACAGGTTTGAAGCTTTCTTT.

This clonotype was detected many times. This chain joins TRBV6-6 and TRBJ2-6, with D possibly being TRBD2 (6 bases). The V and J ends lost 7 bases and 2 bases respectively, with 12 bases between them. The CDR3 totals 15 residues. The germline V gene encodes CDR1 MNHNY and CDR2 SVGAGI (reference sequence). CDR3 sequence: CASTVGTAGANVLTF. The CDR3 DNA is TGTGCCAGCACCGTAGGGACTGCTGGGGCCAACGTCCTGACTTTC.

This clonotype has at least ten counts. The chain has TRBV5-1 and TRBJ2-2; D tentatively reads TRBD1 or TRBD2 (5 bases each). Trimming cost V 4 bases and J 0 bases, with 10 bases left between them. CDR1 and CDR2 from the germline V gene are SGHRS and YFSETQ. The CDR3 covers 15 residues. CDR3 nucleotide sequence: TGCGCCAGCAGCCTATGGGGGACGAACACCGGGGAGCTGTTTTTT. Its translation: CASSLWGTNTGELFF.

Ten or more counts support this clonotype. The V call is TRBV10-1, the J call TRBJ2-6; no clear D. Germline-derived CDR1 and CDR2 are WNHNN and SYGVQD (reference sequence). This CDR3 has 15 residues. Deletions cut 3 bases from V and 0 bases from J, with 6 bases between. CDR3 in DNA: TGCGCCAGCAGTGATGTCGCCTCTGGGGCCAACGTCCTGACTTTC. Amino acids: CASSDVASGANVLTF.

This clonotype was seen just once. The chain couples TRBV18 to TRBJ2-1, with 9 bases lining up with TRBD2. V trimming: 0 bases; J trimming: 5 bases; junction bases outside the gene matches: 2. CDR3 length: 15 residues. CDR1 KGHSH and CDR2 LQKENI come from the germline V gene. The CDR3 nucleotides read TGTGCCAGCTCACCACCGGGGACTAGCCACAATGAGCAGTTCTTC. Translated: CASSPPGTSHNEQFF.

Within the sample, this clonotype is medium-sized. The chain has TRBV20-1 and TRBJ2-3, with D hard to call. CDR1 and CDR2 (germline): DFQATT, SNEGSKA (reference sequence). The CDR3 runs to 15 residues. Between the trimmed V and J ends, which lost 1 base and 5 bases, there was a span of 16 bases. The CDR3 region has the DNA TGCAGTGCTAGAGGACATCGCGATCTTTTAGATACGCAGTATTTT. Protein product: CSARGHRDLLDTQYF.

The sample holds many counts of this clonotype. The V call is TRBV20-1, the J call TRBJ1-1; D unclear. V was clipped by 3 bases and J by 4 bases, with 21 bases between them. This CDR3 is 16 amino acids long. Germline V gene data show CDR1 as DFQATT and CDR2 as SNEGSKA (reference sequence). The DNA of the CDR3 is TGCAGTGCTAGCCACCCTCGAGGGCAGGCGGCCACTGAAGCTTTCTTT. Translated: CSASHPRGQAATEAFF.

By its share, this clonotype is medium-sized. The gene calls are TRBV9 and TRBJ2-3, with a weak D call TRBD2 (6 bases). Germline V gene data show CDR1 as SGDLS and CDR2 as YYNGEE. This CDR3 is 16 amino acids long. V lost 4 bases and J lost 2, with 17 bases in between. DNA of the CDR3: TGTGCCAGCAGCTCCTCTGGGATAGCGGTCACAGATACGCAGTATTTT. This codes for CASSSSGIAVTDTQYF.

This chain's CDR3 is CSAMGAGKEAYEQYF. CDR3 nucleotides: TGCAGTGCTATGGGCGCCGGGAAAGAGGCCTACGAGCAGTACTTC. V gene TRBV20-1 combines with J gene TRBJ2-7; D may be TRBD2 (5 bases). With 4 bases removed from V and 2 bases from J, the gap between germline ends came to 18 bases. CDR3 size: 15 residues. Germline V lookup: CDR1 DFQATT, CDR2 SNEGSKA (reference sequence).

Judged by abundance, this clonotype is medium-sized. This rearrangement joins TRBV20-1 to TRBJ1-1, with D unresolved. The V and J ends lost 3 bases and 1 base respectively, with 12 bases between them. CDR3 length equals 14 residues. Germline V gives CDR1 DFQATT, CDR2 SNEGSKA (reference sequence). The CDR3 sequence: CSASIPGRNTEAFF. CDR3 DNA sequence: TGCAGTGCTAGTATCCCGGGTCGGAACACTGAAGCTTTCTTT.

The sample holds many counts of this clonotype. This sequence joins TRBV20-1 and TRBJ2-3, with no clear D. Germline V gene data show CDR1 as DFQATT and CDR2 as SNEGSKA (reference sequence). V lost 1 base, J lost 3 bases, and 8 bases lay in between. The CDR3 runs 13 residues. Here the CDR3 reads CSARGLGTDTQYF. In DNA, the CDR3 is TGCAGTGCTAGAGGGCTAGGAACAGATACGCAGTATTTT.

This clonotype was counted at least ten times. This chain uses TRBV12-3 or TRBV12-4 with TRBJ1-4, with no clear D. This CDR3 contains 11 residues. Trimming took 3 bases from V and 6 from J, leaving 2 bases between them. The CDR3 nucleotides read TGTGCCAGCAGTTTGGATGAAAAACTGTTTTTT. Translation gives CASSLDEKLFF.

This clonotype was counted many times. The rearrangement joins TRBV12-3 or TRBV12-4 to TRBJ1-6; D is perhaps TRBD1 (5 bases). With 2 bases removed from V and 10 bases from J, the gap between germline ends came to 15 bases. This CDR3 region has 15 residues. The CDR3 loop is CASSLTGVGGSPLHF. CDR3 DNA: TGTGCCAGCAGTTTAACGGGGGTAGGAGGATCACCCCTCCACTTT.

Of note for this clonotype: Possible read error: a much larger clone is one base away. The V gene is TRBV18, the J gene TRBJ1-5, with unresolved D. The CDR3 spans 13 residues. Germline V gene data show CDR1 as KGHSH and CDR2 as LQKENI. CDR3 nucleotide sequence: TGTGCCAACTCACCCCTTGAGGATCAGCCCCAGCATTTT. Translation: CANSPLEDQPQHF.

This clonotype was recorded at least ten times. The chain couples TRBV29-1 to TRBJ2-3; 8 bases are shared with TRBD1. The CDR3 runs 13 residues. With V trimmed by 6 bases and J by 6 bases, 8 bases remained unmatched. Germline values: CDR1 SQVTM, CDR2 ANQGSEA. The CDR3 loop is CSVATGAGDTQYF. DNA for the CDR3: TGCAGCGTAGCGACAGGGGCGGGGGATACGCAGTATTTT.

This clonotype was seen ten or more times. J is TRBJ1-2 and V is TRBV5-1; 7 bases map to TRBD1. Germline loops: CDR1 SGHRS, CDR2 YFSETQ. This CDR3 region has 14 residues. V shed 4 bases, J shed 2 bases, and the junction held 5 bases outside the gene matches. As DNA, the CDR3 is TGCGCCAGCAGCATGGACAGGCCCAACTATGGCTACACCTTC. It codes for CASSMDRPNYGYTF. The full variable domain, rest sourced from reference TRBV5-1 and TRBJ1-2, is KAGVTQTPRYLIKTRGQQVTLSCSPISGHRSVSWYQQTPGQGLQFLFEYFSETQRNKGNFPGRFSGRQFSNSRSEMNVSTLELGDSALYLCASSMDRPNYGYTFGSGTRLTVV.

The table lists this clonotype with many counts. This chain links TRBV20-1 with TRBJ2-3; 7 nucleotides align to TRBD1. From germline, CDR1 is DFQATT and CDR2 SNEGSKA (reference sequence). CDR3 length: 13 residues. V gave up 3 bases and J gave up 4 bases; unmatched junction bases: 4. The CDR3 is CSASRQGSDTQYF. Here the CDR3 DNA reads TGCAGTGCTAGCAGACAGGGTTCAGATACGCAGTATTTT.

By share, this clonotype ranks as medium-sized. Mismatch with germline at one junction end may stem from a read error. The chain is built from TRBV5-1 and TRBJ1-6; no definite D call. The length of the CDR3 is 14 residues. The germline V gene encodes CDR1 SGHRS and CDR2 YFSETQ. CDR3 in amino acids: CASSLGRDNSPLHF. For the CDR3, the DNA is TGTGCCAGCAGCTTAGGGAGAGATAATTCACCCCTCCACTTT.

The chain combines TRBV5-1 with TRBJ1-1, with D perhaps matching TRBD1 (6 bases). Germline CDR1 and CDR2: SGHRS and YFSETQ. The germline V and J ends were trimmed by 9 bases and 1 base, with 13 bases remaining between them. This CDR3 region has 13 residues. The CDR3 loop is CANRTQGNTEAFF. The DNA for the CDR3 is TGCGCCAACAGGACACAGGGGAACACTGAAGCTTTCTTT.

In its sample, this clonotype was seen many times. V usage is TRBV6-4 and J usage is TRBJ2-2, with D hard to call. V dropped 0 bases and J dropped 4 bases, with 3 bases sitting between them. The CDR3 loop spans 13 amino acids. Germline loops: CDR1 MRHNA, CDR2 SNTAGT. Written as DNA, the CDR3 is TGTGCCAGCAGTGACTCAACCACCGGGGAGCTGTTTTTT. It codes for CASSDSTTGELFF.

In its sample, this clonotype was seen many times. This chain joins TRBV20-1 and TRBJ1-4; D unresolved. This CDR3 is built from 12 residues. The germline V and J ends were trimmed by 6 bases and 4 bases, with 9 bases remaining between them. The germline V gene encodes CDR1 DFQATT and CDR2 SNEGSKA (reference sequence). The CDR3 nucleotides are TGCAGTGCATCGGACGATAATGAAAAACTGTTTTTT. This encodes CSASDDNEKLFF.

Many counts were recorded for this clonotype. This chain uses TRBV15 with TRBJ1-2, with 8 bases matching TRBD1. Looked up from germline, CDR1 is LNHNV and CDR2 is YYDKDF (reference sequence). The ends lost 0 bases at V and 3 bases at J; junction bases unmatched: 3. There are 15 residues in the CDR3. The CDR3 sequence: CATSRDPGGDYGYTF. DNA for the CDR3: TGTGCCACCAGCAGAGATCCAGGGGGCGACTATGGCTACACCTTC.

In its sample, this clonotype was seen many times. The gene calls are TRBV10-3 and TRBJ2-5; 9 positions agree with TRBD2. With 6 bases clipped from V and 2 bases from J, the junction kept 10 bases outside the gene matches. The CDR3 loop spans 16 amino acids. CDR1 is ENHRY, CDR2 SYGVKD, per germline. CDR3 nucleotides: TGTGCCATCAGCCCGACCTCTCTAGCGGGGCAAGAGACCCAGTACTTC. Its translation: CAISPTSLAGQETQYF.

The sample holds many counts of this clonotype. The chain joins TRBV12-3 or TRBV12-4 to TRBJ2-1; D is undetermined. CDR3 length: 11 amino acids. V dropped 4 bases and J dropped 15 bases, with 13 bases sitting between them. The DNA of the CDR3 is TGTGCCAGCAGTTCCGACGAGCGTTCGTTCTTC. Its protein product is CASSSDERSFF.

The V and J genes are TRBV28 and TRBJ2-5; TRBD2 matches 11 bases. After removal of 10 bases from V and 4 bases from J, the junction contained 11 bases not matched to a gene. The CDR3 spans 15 residues. Germline V gene sequence: CDR1 MDHEN, CDR2 SYDVKM. The CDR3, as DNA: TGTGCCACCGTTCTTAGCGGGGGGGCGGGAGAGACCCAGTACTTC. It yields the protein CATVLSGGAGETQYF.

This clonotype appeared a few times. The rearrangement uses TRBV3-1 and TRBJ2-4; D might be TRBD2 (5 bases). With 4 bases removed from V and 0 bases from J, the gap between germline ends came to 16 bases. Germline V gene data show CDR1 as LGHDT and CDR2 as YNNKEL (reference sequence). CDR3 length: 17 amino acids. The CDR3 DNA follows: TGTGCCAGCAGCCCACCCCCTAGCCTACTAGCCAAAAACATTCAGTACTTC. This encodes CASSPPPSLLAKNIQYF.